This TCR beta chain was identified in a study of T cell clonality in common variable immunodeficiency. Blood came from CVID subjects not ill and not taking immunomodulatory or immunosuppressive medication. Findings and caveats of the study: Reportedly, TCR beta sequences from common variable immunodeficiency showed fewer deletions and N-nucleotide insertions.

The junction had 4 bases not matched to a gene; V was cut back by 6 bases and J by 1 base. CDR3 length equals 14 residues. The germline V gene encodes CDR1 GTSNPN and CDR2 SVGIG (reference sequence). In its sample, this clone was seen many times. Its antigen remains unknown. The read terminates 3 residues before the CDR3 end, so the remaining end is supplied by the germline J gene. Sequenced by immunoSEQ multiplex PCR; TCRdb stores in-frame clones only, minus some. The sample holds 30,000 to 40,000 clones, and no clone turns up only once. V usage is TRBV30 and J usage is TRBJ1-3; 9 bases are shared with TRBD1. This receptor was identified in a human donor with common variable immunodeficiency. Sequences were obtained from peripheral blood mononuclear cells. The CDR3 bases that were read are TGTGCCTGTGCGGACAGGGGATCTGGAAACACC. Translated, it gives CACADRGSGNT. The whole CDR3 protein is CACADRGSGNTIYF.